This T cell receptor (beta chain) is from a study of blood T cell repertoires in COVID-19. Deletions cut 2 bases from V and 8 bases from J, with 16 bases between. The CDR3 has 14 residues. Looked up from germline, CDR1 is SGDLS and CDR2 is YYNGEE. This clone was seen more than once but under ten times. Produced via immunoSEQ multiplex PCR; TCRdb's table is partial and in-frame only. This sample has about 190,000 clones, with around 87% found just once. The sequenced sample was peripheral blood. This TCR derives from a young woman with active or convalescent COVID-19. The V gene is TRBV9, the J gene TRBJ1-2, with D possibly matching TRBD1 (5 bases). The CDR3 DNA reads TGTGCCAGCAGCGTTCAAGCAGGGCCGAGGGGCTACACCTTC. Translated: CASSVQAGPRGYTF.